This T cell receptor beta chain was documented in a study of T cell changes during pregnancy in multiple sclerosis. CDR3 size: 15 residues. Trimming cost V 5 bases and J 2 bases; bases outside gene matches: 8. Germline V gene lookup returns CDR1 SGHVS and CDR2 FQNEAQ. Repertoires were generated with immunoSEQ multiplex PCR, while TCRdb's copy carries only in-frame clones and drops some. The repertoire has 35,000 to 40,000 clones, around nine tenths of them found once; the top ten carry around 0.39%. The chain couples TRBV7-8 to TRBJ1-1; 7 bases match TRBD1. The sample consisted of CD4+ T cells from peripheral blood mononuclear cells, taken in the third trimester of pregnancy. The clonotype comes from a female donor in good health, enrolled as a control in a pregnancy study. For the CDR3, the DNA is TGTGCCAGCAGCCCCGACAGGGTAGGAAACACTGAAGCTTTCTTT. Translating gives CASSPDRVGNTEAFF.